This T cell receptor (beta chain) was recorded in a study of blood T cell repertoires in COVID-19 (dated by TCRdb to the early 2020s). Concerning the study at large: Samples from collaborators originated in the United States, Italy and Spain and spanned both the acute and convalescent phases of COVID-19. The prospective study material was composed of cDNA or gDNA derived from T cells, B-cell-depleted T cells, or PBMCs. Deeply sampled blood TCRbeta repertoires from subjects exposed to, actively infected with, or recovered from COVID-19 were included in the dataset. The repertoires were released in a freely available public database intended as a resource for research on the immune response to SARS-CoV-2. Samples were obtained from the ongoing ImmuneRACE study (first 160 participants) and from over a thousand subjects provided by 6 global collaborators. A de-identified subject ID, COVID-19 status, age in years and sex were almost always included in the sample metadata. HLA class I and class II types, where available, came from metadata supplied by the sample provider rather than from assay-based typing.

Participants in the prospective study were aged roughly 18 to 100 years, lived in 24 United States geographic areas, and enrolled through a virtual design. In the prospective study, participants were assigned to cohorts based on the clinical history participants reported in a screening survey and a study questionnaire. Recovered participants in ImmuneRACE Cohort 3 were defined as having two consecutive negative NP/OP PCR tests, clearance from a healthcare professional, or resolution of symptoms. Each participant in the prospective study had whole blood, serum and a nasopharyngeal or oropharyngeal swab collected by mobile phlebotomists. Prospective study participants could optionally give additional blood draws and questionnaires over an approximately two-month period. Before DNA extraction, blood samples from the prospective study were shipped at room temperature or frozen. To note about this clone: No cognate antigen has been identified for it. Base qualities are not provided; no much larger clone lies one nucleotide away.

TCRbeta CDR3 regions were amplified from genomic DNA by means of the immunoSEQ Assay, a bias-controlled multiplex PCR. Per the original workflow: The number of nucleated cells in each sample was estimated by amplification of reference gene primers within the assay. To quantify the absolute abundance of each unique TCRbeta CDR3 rearrangement, sequence reads were collapsed and filtered. For each sample, productive Simpson clonality was calculated as the square root of Simpson's diversity index across productive rearrangements. TCRdb stores this immuneACCESS table with in-frame sequences only. Part of the clones is absent; in the studies checked, under half of the shortfall reflects unresolved V genes, and no reason is known for the rest. V and J calls and clone size follow that table, whereas D and trimming were derived from the DNA. This sample is represented by about 320,000 clones; approximately 88% of them were singletons. The top ten hold less than 6.5% of the sample.

General findings and caveats noted by the study authors: The quantity of clinical and demographic metadata differed by source and by participant and was supplied without curation.

This TCR was recovered from a man aged 25 to 40 who had recovered from COVID-19. Source material: PBMCs or T cells enriched from blood (not recorded which).

The CDR3 region has the sequence CASSDRFDYGYTF. The bases read TGTGCCAGCAGCGACAGGTTTGACTATGGCTACACCTTC. Recombination linked TRBV6-2 or TRBV6-3 to TRBJ1-2; a tentative D call is TRBD1 (6 bases match). From a lookup of the germline V gene, CDR1 and CDR2 are MNHEY and SVGEGT. Between the V and J ends, shortened by 6 bases and 3 bases respectively, the junction contains 11 bases. The CDR3 contains 13 residues, cysteine and phenylalanine counted. Only CDR3 DNA is held: 39 bases, read in frame from base 1.